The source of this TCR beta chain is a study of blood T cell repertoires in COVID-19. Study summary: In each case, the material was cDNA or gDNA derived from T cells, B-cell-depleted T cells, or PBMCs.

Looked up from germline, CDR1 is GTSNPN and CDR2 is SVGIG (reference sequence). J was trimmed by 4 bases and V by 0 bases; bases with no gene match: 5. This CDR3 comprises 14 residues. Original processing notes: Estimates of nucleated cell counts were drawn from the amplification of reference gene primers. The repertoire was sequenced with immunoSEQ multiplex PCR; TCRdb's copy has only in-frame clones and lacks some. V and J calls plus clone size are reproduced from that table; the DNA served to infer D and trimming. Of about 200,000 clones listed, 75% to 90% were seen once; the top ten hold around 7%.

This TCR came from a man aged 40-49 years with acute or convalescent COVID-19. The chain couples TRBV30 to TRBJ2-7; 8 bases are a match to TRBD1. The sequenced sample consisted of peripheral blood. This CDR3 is CAWSVGTGGYEQYF. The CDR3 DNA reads TGTGCCTGGAGTGTTGGGACAGGCGGGTACGAGCAGTACTTC.